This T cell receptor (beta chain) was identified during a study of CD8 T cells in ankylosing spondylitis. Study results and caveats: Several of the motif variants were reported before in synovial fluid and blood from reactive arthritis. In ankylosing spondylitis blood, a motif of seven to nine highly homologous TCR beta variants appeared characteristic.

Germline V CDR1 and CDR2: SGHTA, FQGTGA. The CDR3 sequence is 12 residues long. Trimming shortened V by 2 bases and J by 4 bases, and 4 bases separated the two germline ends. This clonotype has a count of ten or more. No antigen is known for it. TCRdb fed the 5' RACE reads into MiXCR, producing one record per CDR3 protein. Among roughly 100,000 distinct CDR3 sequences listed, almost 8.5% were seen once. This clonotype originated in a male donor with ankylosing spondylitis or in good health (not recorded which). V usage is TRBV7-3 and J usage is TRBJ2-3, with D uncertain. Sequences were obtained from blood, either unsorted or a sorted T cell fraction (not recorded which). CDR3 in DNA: TGTGCCAGCAGCTTATACGCAGATACGCAGTATTTT. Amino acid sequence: CASSLYADTQYF. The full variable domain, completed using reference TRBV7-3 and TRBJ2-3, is GAGVSQTPSNKVTEKGKYVELRCDPISGHTALYWYRQSLGQGPEFLIYFQGTGAADDSGLPNDRFFAVRPEGSVSTLKIQRTERGDSAVYLCASSLYADTQYFGPGTRLTVL.